This TCR beta chain was found in a study of tumor-infiltrating lymphocytes in primary liver carcinoma. General study findings and limits: Just about 7-24% of leading clones were found in every one of five regions.

Details on this clonotype: The antigen is not known.

Priming with a constant-region primer yielded TCR beta cDNA from roughly 490 ng total RNA. Libraries of TCR beta came from three nested multiplex PCR rounds with slightly modified ARM-PCR. TRBV1-TRBV30 forward and Cbeta reverse primers drove the first two approximately 11-cycle rounds. MiXCR, applied by TCRdb to the multiplex PCR reads, yields one record per CDR3 protein. Of some 120,000 distinct CDR3 sequences listed, 64% are singletons. The tissue used was unsorted bulk material of about 19-33 mg. RNA and DNA were co-extracted from it with the AllPrep DNA/RNA mini kit. Germline V gene lookup returns CDR1 KGHSH and CDR2 LQKENI. CDR3 size: 17 residues. The V gene end was trimmed by 2 bases and the J gene end by 4 bases; junction bases not matched to a gene: 6.

The sequence derives from an older woman with primary liver carcinoma and hepatitis B virus infection. V and J are TRBV18 and TRBJ2-1, with 12 nucleotides matching TRBD2. Specimen: liver tumor tissue from sampling region 3. Regarding subset: tumor region T3, left-lateral pole. The CDR3 region is CASSPKPTSGSYNEQFF. CDR3 DNA: TGTGCCAGCTCACCAAAGCCGACTAGCGGGAGTTACAATGAGCAGTTCTTC.